This is a list of T cell receptor beta chains from one sample in a study of CD8 T cells in Susac syndrome. Each CDR3 protein gets one entry after TCRdb re-called the immunoSEQ multiplex PCR reads with MiXCR. The sample lists approximately 160,000 distinct CDR3 sequences, about 90% occurring once. Sequenced sample: CD4+ T cells from PBMCs. The receptors were gathered from a human donor in good health. Each CDR3 is given with its conserved first and last residue. The order of the fields is J gene, V gene, D gene, clone size, CDR3 DNA, CDR3 protein. D genes are given only for firm matches. Clone size, where shown, is once, few, many, or a class for clones that have expanded.

TRBJ1-5 TRBV6-9 - once TGTGCCAGCAGTAAATTCGGGGCTTTAAGCAATCAGCCCCAGCATTTT CASSKFGALSNQPQHF
TRBJ1-2 TRBV3-1 - - TGTGCCAGCAGCCAATACCTCTATGGCTACACCTTC CASSQYLYGYTF
TRBJ1-5 TRBV4-1 TRBD1 - TGCGCCAGCAGCCAAGTAGGGGGCCCTAGGGATCAGCCCCAGCATTTT CASSQVGGPRDQPQHF
TRBJ2-2 TRBV5-6 - - TGTGCCAGCAGCTTGGCCCTCACCGGGGAGCTGTTTTTT CASSLALTGELFF
TRBJ2-3 TRBV11-2 - - TGTGCCAGCAGCTGGGGACCGATGATTAGCACAGATACGCAGTATTTT CASSWGPMISTDTQYF
TRBJ2-3 TRBV24-1 TRBD1 - TGTGCCACCAGTGACCCTGGGACAGACACAGATACGCAGTATTTT CATSDPGTDTDTQYF
TRBJ1-5 TRBV7-9 TRBD1 - TGTGCCAGCAGCTTAAAGGGGGCTCGCAATCAGCCCCAGCATTTT CASSLKGARNQPQHF
TRBJ2-3 TRBV5-1 TRBD2 - TGCGCCAGCAGCCAAGGGAGGGCCCCCACAGATACGCAGTATTTT CASSQGRAPTDTQYF
TRBJ1-1 TRBV10-3 - once TGTGCCATCAGTGACCAGGGCTCACGAGCTTTCTTT CAISDQGSRAFF
TRBJ2-5 TRBV5-6 - - TGTGCCAGCAGCTTTCATCTGGAGACTCAAGAGACCCAGTACTTC CASSFHLETQETQYF
TRBJ1-1 TRBV30 - - TGTGCGGGGAAGAGGGCTGAAGCTTTCTTT CAGKRAEAFF
TRBJ2-5 TRBV7-3 TRBD2 once TGTGCCAGCAGCTCCCGGGACTACCGCCAAGAGACCCAGTACTTC CASSSRDYRQETQYF
TRBJ2-6 TRBV4-1 - - TGCGCCAGCAGCCAAGATGGGACCTCTGGGGCCAACGTCCTGACTTTC CASSQDGTSGANVLTF
TRBJ2-1 TRBV20-1 TRBD2 - TGCAGTGTGGGGAGGGCTAGCGGGCCTTACAATGAGCAGTTCTTC CSVGRASGPYNEQFF
TRBJ1-1 TRBV5-1 TRBD1 - TGCGCCAGCAGCGGGACAGACGAAGCTTTCTTT CASSGTDEAFF
TRBJ2-2 TRBV30 - - TGTGCCTGGAGTGTACTTGTTTCCACCGGGGAGCTGTTTTTT CAWSVLVSTGELFF
TRBJ2-4 TRBV20-1 - - TGCAGTACATTAGGGCTAGCCAAAAACATTCAGTACTTC CSTLGLAKNIQYF
TRBJ2-1 TRBV6-5 TRBD2 - TGTGCCAGCAGGGCGGGGGGTGGTGGGGAGCAGTTCTTC CASRAGGGGEQFF
TRBJ1-5 TRBV25-1 - - TGTGCCAGCAGTGGTACAGGGTTCCAGCCCCAGCATTTT CASSGTGFQPQHF
TRBJ2-7 TRBV13 TRBD2 - TGTGCCAGCAGCCTTACTAGCGGGAGTACTATCGGGGACGAGCAGTACTTC CASSLTSGSTIGDEQYF
TRBJ2-5 TRBV10-2 TRBD2 once TGCGCCAGCAGTGAGTCGGGGGGGGAGACCCAGTACTTC CASSESGGETQYF
TRBJ1-6 TRBV6-2/TRBV6-3 - - TGTGCCAGCAGTTTAGTGTCAGCTAATTCACCCCTCCACTTT CASSLVSANSPLHF
TRBJ2-1 TRBV20-1 TRBD2 - TGCAGTGCTAGAGCTAGCGGGAGGGCGCATGAGCAGTTCTTC CSARASGRAHEQFF
TRBJ2-2 TRBV3-1 - - TGTGCCAGCAGCCTTACCAGGGACACCGGGGAGCTGTTTTTT CASSLTRDTGELFF
TRBJ2-3 TRBV7-9 - - TGTGCCAGCAGCTTACCTTGGGGGACTAGCACAGATACGCAGTATTTT CASSLPWGTSTDTQYF
TRBJ2-1 TRBV24-1 TRBD2 - TGTGCCACCAGTGACTTATCTAGCGGGAAGTACAATGAGCAGTTCTTC CATSDLSSGKYNEQFF
TRBJ2-2 TRBV30 TRBD2 - TGTGCCTGGAAAAAGACTAGCGGGAGATTCGGGGAGCTGTTTTTT CAWKKTSGRFGELFF
TRBJ2-3 TRBV6-5 - - TGTGCCAGCAGTTATCGGGGGACTAGCACAGATACGCAGTATTTT CASSYRGTSTDTQYF
TRBJ2-2 TRBV12-3/TRBV12-4 - - TGTGCCAGCGGGGGGGGGCAGGGCGCCGGGGAGCTGTTTTTT CASGGGQGAGELFF
TRBJ2-1 TRBV20-1 TRBD2 - TGCAGTGCAAAACTAGCGGAGAAATACAATGAGCAGTTCTTC CSAKLAEKYNEQFF
TRBJ1-2 TRBV2 - - TGTGCCAGCAGTGGGGGACGGATCTATGGCTACACCTTC CASSGGRIYGYTF